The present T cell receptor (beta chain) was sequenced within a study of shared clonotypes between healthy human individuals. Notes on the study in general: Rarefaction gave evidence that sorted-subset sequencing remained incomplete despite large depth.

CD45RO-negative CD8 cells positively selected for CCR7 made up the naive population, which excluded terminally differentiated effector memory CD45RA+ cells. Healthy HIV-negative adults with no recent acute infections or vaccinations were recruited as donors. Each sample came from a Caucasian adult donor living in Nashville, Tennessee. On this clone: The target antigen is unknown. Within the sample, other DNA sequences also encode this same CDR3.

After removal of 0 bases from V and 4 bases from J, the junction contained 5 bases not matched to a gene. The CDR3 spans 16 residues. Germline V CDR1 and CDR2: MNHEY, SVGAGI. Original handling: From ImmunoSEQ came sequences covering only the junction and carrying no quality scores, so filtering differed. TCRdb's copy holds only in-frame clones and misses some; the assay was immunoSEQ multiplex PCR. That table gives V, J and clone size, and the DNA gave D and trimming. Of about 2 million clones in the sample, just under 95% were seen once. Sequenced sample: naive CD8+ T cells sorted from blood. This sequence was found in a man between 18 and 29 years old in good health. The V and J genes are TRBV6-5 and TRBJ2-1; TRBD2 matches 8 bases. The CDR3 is CASSYSRGEIYNEQFF. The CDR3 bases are TGTGCCAGCAGTTACTCGCGGGGGGAGATATACAATGAGCAGTTCTTC.